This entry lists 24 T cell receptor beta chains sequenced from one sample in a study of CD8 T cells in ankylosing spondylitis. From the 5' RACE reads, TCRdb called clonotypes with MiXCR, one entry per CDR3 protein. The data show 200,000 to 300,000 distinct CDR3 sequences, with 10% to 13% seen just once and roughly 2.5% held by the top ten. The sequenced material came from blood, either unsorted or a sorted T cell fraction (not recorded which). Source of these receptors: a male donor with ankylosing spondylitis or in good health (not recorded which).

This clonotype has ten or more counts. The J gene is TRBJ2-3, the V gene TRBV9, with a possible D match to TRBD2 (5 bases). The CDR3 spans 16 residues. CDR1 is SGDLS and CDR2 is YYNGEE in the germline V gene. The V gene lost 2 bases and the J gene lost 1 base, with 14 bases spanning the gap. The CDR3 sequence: CASSVAGVARTDTQYF. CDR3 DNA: TGTGCCAGCAGCGTCGCCGGGGTCGCCCGCACAGATACGCAGTATTTT. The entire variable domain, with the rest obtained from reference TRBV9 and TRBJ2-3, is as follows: DSGVTQTPKHLITATGQRVTLRCSPRSGDLSVYWYQQSLDQGLQFLIQYYNGEERAKGNILERFSAQQFPDLHSELNLSSLELGDSALYFCASSVAGVARTDTQYFGPGTRLTVL.

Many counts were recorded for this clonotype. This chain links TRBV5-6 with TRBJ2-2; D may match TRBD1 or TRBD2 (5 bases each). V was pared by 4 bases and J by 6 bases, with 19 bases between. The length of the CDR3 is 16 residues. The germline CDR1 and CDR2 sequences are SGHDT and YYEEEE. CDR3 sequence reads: CASSTPGRRDAGELFF. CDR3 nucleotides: TGTGCCAGCAGCACCCCGGGGCGCAGGGACGCCGGGGAGCTGTTTTTT. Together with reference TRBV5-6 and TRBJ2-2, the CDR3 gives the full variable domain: DAGVTQSPTHLIKTRGQQVTLRCSPKSGHDTVSWYQQALGQGPQFIFQYYEEEERQRGNFPDRFSGHQFPNYSSELNVNALLLGDSALYLCASSTPGRRDAGELFFGEGSRLTVL.

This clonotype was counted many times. CDR3 amino acids: CASSQGLAYEQYF. Here the CDR3 DNA reads TGCGCCAGCAGCCAAGGACTAGCTTACGAGCAGTACTTC. The J gene is TRBJ2-7, the V gene TRBV4-1, with 7 bases identical to TRBD2. The ends lost 1 base at V and 4 bases at J; junction bases unmatched: 1. The CDR3 has 13 amino acids. Looked up from germline, CDR1 is MGHRA and CDR2 is YSYEKL.

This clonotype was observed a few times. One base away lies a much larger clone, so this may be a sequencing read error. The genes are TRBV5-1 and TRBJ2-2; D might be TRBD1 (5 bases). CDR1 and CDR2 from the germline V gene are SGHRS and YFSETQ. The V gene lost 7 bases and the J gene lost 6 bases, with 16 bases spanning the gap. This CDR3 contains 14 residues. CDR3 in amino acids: CASEEAGIAGELFF. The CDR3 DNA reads TGCGCCAGCGAAGAGGCAGGGATCGCCGGGGAGCTGTTTTTT.

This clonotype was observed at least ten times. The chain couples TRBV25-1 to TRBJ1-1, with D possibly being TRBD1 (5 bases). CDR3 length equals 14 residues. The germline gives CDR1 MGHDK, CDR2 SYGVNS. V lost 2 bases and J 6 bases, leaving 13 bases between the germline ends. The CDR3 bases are TGTGCCAGCAGTGAACCAGGGAGGGGCGCTGAAGCTTTCTTT. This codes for CASSEPGRGAEAFF.

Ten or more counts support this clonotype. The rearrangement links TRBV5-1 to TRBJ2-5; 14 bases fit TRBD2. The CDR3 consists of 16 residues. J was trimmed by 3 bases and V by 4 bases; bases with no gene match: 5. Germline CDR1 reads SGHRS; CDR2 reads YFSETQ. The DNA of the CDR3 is TGCGCCAGCAGCACAGGGACTAGCGGGGGCAAAGAGACCCAGTACTTC. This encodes CASSTGTSGGKETQYF.

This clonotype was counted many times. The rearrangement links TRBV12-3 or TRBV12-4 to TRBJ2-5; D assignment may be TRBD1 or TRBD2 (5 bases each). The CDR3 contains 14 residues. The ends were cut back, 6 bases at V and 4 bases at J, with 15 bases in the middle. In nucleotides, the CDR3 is TGTGCCAGCAGCTCCGGGACCTCCAGAGAGACCCAGTACTTC. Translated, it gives CASSSGTSRETQYF.

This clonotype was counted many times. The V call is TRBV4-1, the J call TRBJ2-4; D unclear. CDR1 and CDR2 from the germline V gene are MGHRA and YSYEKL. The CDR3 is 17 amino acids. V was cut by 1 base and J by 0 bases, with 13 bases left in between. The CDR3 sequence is CASSQVGPRLAKNIQYF. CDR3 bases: TGCGCCAGCAGCCAAGTAGGACCGCGCCTAGCCAAAAACATTCAGTACTTC.

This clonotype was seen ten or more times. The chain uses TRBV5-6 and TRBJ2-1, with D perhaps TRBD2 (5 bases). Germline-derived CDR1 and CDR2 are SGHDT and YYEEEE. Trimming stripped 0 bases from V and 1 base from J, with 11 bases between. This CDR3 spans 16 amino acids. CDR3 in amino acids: CASSLGSRRSYNEQFF. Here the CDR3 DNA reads TGTGCCAGCAGCTTGGGTTCCAGGAGGTCCTACAATGAGCAGTTCTTC.

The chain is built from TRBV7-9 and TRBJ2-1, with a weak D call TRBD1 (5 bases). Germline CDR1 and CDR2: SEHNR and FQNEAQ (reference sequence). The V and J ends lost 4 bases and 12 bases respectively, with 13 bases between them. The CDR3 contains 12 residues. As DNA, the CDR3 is TGTGCCAGCAGCTACAGAAAAAGGGGGCAGTTCTTC. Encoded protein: CASSYRKRGQFF. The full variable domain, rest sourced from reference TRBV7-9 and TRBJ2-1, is DTGVSQNPRHKITKRGQNVTFRCDPISEHNRLYWYRQTLGQGPEFLTYFQNEAQLEKSRLLSDRFSAERPKGSFSTLEIQRTEQGDSAMYLCASSYRKRGQFFGPGTRLTVL.

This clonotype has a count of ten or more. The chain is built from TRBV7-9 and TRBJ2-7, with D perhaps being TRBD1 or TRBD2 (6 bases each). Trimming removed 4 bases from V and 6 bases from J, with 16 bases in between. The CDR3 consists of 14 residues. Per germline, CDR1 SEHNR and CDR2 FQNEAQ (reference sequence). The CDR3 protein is CASSSTRGLAEQYF. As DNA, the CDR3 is TGTGCCAGCAGCTCAACCCGGGGGCTGGCCGAGCAGTACTTC.

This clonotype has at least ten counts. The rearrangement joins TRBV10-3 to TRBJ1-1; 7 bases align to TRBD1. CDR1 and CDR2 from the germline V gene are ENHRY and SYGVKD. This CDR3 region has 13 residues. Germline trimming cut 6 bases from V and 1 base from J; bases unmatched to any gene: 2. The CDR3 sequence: CAISRTGNTEAFF. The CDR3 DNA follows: TGTGCCATCAGCCGGACAGGGAACACTGAAGCTTTCTTT.

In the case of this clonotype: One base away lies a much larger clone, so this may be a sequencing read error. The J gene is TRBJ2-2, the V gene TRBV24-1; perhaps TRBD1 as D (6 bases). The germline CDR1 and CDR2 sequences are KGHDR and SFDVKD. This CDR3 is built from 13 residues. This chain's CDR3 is CAASDPGTPALFF. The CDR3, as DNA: TGTGCCGCCAGTGACCCCGGGACACCGGCGCTGTTTTTT.

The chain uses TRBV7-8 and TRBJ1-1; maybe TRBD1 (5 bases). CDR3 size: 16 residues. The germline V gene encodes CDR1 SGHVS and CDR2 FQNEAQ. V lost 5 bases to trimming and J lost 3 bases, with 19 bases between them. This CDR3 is CASSTPTRGMDTEAFF. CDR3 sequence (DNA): TGTGCCAGCAGCACTCCGACTAGGGGCATGGACACTGAAGCTTTCTTT.

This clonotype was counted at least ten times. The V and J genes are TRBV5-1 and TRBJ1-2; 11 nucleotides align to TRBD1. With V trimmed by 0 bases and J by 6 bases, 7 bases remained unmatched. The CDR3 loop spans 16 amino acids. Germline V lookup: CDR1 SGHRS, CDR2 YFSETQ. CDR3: CASSLVRGTGGNGYTF. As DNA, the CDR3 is TGCGCCAGCAGCTTGGTTCGCGGGACAGGGGGTAATGGCTACACCTTC.

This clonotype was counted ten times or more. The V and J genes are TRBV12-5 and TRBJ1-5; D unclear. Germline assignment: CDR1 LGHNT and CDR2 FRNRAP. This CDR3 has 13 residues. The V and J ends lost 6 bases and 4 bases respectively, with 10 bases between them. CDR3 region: CASGIAPNQPQHF. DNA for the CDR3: TGTGCTAGTGGGATAGCTCCTAATCAGCCCCAGCATTTT.

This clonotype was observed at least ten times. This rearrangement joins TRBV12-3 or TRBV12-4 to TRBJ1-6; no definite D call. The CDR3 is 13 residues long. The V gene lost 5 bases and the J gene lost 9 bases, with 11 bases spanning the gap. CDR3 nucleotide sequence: TGTGCCAGCAGTCCAGGTGAAGGTTCACCCCTCCACTTT. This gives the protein CASSPGEGSPLHF.

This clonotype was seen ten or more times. CDR3 in amino acids: CSASLGTVYGYTF. In DNA form, the CDR3 reads TGCAGTGCTAGCCTAGGGACAGTCTATGGCTACACCTTC. This sequence joins TRBV20-1 and TRBJ1-2; 7 bases fit TRBD1. V shed 3 bases and J 4 bases; nucleotides not matched to a gene: 5. Germline values: CDR1 DFQATT, CDR2 SNEGSKA (reference sequence). CDR3 length equals 13 residues.

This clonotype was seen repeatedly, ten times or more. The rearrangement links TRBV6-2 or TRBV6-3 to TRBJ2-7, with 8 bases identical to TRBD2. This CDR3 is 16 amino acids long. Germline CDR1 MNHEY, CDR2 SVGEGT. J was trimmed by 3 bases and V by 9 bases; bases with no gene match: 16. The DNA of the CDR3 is TGTGCCAGTTCCTTACCGGGACTAGAGACGGGCTACGAGCAGTACTTC. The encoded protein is CASSLPGLETGYEQYF.

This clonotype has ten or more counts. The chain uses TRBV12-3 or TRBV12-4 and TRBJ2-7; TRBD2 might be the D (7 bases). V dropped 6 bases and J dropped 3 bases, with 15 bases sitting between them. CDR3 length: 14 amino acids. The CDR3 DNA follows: TGTGCCAGCAGCCAGAGGGGGGGCCTCTACGAGCAGTACTTC. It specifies CASSQRGGLYEQYF.

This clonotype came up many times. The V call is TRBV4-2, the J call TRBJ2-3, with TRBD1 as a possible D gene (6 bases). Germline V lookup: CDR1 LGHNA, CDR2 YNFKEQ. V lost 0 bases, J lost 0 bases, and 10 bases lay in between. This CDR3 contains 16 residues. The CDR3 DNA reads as TGTGCCAGCAGCCAAGAAGGGCAGGGGAGCACAGATACGCAGTATTTT. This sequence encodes CASSQEGQGSTDTQYF.

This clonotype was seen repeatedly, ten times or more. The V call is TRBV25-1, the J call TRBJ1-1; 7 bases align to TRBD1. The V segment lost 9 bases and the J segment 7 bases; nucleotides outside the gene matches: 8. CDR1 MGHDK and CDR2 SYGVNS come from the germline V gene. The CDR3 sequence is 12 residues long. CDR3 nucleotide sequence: TGTGCCAGTAGAACAGGGGCCGGTGAAGCTTTCTTT. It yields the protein CASRTGAGEAFF.

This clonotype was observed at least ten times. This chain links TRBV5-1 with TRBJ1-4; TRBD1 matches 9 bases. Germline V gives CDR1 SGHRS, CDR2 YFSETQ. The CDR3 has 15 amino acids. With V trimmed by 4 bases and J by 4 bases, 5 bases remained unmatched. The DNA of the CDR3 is TGCGCCAGCAGCGCGGGACAGGGCGTTAATGAAAAACTGTTTTTT. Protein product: CASSAGQGVNEKLFF.

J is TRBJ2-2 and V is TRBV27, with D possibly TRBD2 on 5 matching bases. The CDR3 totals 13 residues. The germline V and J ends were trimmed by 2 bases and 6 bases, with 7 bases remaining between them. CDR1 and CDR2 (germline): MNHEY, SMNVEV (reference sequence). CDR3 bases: TGTGCCAGCAGTTTAGACGGGGCCGGGGAGCTGTTTTTT. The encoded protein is CASSLDGAGELFF.